This T cell receptor (beta chain) was obtained from a study of cytomegalovirus exposure and HLA in healthy donors. Study-level points and caveats: Sequencing likely caused a cluster of highly shared sequence variants. Association with HLA alleles at 0.05 false discovery rate was found for 16,951 TCR beta sequences in a later analysis.

There are 13 residues in the CDR3. The ends were cut back, 2 bases at V and 5 bases at J, with 9 bases in the middle. Germline V gives CDR1 SGHTA, CDR2 FQGNSA. This clone was observed once. Its antigen remains unknown. A multiplex PCR was run with 60 Vbeta primers and 13 Jbeta primers. Here immunoSEQ multiplex PCR was the method, and the copy in TCRdb shows in-frame clones only, minus some. Of some 140,000 clones listed, 70% to 80% were seen once; the top ten hold approximately 10%. The specimen sequenced was PBMCs. This receptor was identified in a woman aged 45-65 years in good health and CMV-seropositive. The chain links TRBV7-2 to TRBJ1-2, with D possibly TRBD1 on 6 matching bases. CDR3 amino acids: CASSLTGQYGYTF. Here the CDR3 DNA reads TGTGCCAGCAGCTTAACAGGGCAGTATGGCTACACCTTC.